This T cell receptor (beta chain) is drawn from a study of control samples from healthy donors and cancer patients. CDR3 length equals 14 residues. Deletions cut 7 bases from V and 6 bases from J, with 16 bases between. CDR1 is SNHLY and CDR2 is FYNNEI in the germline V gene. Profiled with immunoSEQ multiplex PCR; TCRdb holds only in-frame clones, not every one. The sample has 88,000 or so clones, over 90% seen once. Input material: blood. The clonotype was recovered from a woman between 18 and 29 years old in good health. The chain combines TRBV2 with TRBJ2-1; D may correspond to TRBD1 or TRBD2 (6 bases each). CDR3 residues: CASKGGRLVNEQFF. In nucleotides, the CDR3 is TGTGCCAGCAAGGGGGGCCGTTTGGTCAATGAGCAGTTCTTC. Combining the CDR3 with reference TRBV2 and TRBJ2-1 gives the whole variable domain EPEVTQTPSHQVTQMGQEVILRCVPISNHLYFYWYRQILGQKVEFLVSFYNNEISEKSEIFDDQFSVERPDGSNFTLKIRSTKLEDSAMYFCASKGGRLVNEQFFGPGTRLTVL.